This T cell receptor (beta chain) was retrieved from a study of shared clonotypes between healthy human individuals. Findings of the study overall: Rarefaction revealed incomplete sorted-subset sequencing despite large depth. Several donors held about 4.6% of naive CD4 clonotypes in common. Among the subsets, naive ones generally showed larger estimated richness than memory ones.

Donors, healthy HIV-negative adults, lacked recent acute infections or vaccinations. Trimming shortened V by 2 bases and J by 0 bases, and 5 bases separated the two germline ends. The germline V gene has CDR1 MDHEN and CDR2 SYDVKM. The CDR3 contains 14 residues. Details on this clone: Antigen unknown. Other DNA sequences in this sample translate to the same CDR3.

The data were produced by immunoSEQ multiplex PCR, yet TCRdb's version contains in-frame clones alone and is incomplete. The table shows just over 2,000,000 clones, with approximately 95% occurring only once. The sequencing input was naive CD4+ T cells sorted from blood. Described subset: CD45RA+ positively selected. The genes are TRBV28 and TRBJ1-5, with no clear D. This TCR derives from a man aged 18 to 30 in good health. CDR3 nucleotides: TGTGCCAGCAGTTTACTGAATAGCAATCAGCCCCAGCATTTT. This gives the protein CASSLLNSNQPQHF.